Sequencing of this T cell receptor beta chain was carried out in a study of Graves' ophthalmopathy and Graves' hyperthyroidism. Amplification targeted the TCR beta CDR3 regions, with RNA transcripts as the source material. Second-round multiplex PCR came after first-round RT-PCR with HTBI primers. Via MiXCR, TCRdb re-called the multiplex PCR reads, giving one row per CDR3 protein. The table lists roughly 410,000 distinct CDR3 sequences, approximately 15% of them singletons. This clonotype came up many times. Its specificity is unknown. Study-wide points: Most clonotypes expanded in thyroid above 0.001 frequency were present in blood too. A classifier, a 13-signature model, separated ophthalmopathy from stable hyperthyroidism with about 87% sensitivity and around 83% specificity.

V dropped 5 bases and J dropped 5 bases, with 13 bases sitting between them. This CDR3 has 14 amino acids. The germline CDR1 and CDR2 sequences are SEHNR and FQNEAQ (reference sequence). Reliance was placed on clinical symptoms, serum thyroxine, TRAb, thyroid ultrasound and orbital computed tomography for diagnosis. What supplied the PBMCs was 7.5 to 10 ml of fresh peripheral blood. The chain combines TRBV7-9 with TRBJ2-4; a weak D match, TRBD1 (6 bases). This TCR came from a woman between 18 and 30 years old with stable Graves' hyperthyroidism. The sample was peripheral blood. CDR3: CASSPWGLENIQYF. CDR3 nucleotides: TGTGCCAGCAGCCCTTGGGGGCTGGAAAACATTCAGTACTTC.